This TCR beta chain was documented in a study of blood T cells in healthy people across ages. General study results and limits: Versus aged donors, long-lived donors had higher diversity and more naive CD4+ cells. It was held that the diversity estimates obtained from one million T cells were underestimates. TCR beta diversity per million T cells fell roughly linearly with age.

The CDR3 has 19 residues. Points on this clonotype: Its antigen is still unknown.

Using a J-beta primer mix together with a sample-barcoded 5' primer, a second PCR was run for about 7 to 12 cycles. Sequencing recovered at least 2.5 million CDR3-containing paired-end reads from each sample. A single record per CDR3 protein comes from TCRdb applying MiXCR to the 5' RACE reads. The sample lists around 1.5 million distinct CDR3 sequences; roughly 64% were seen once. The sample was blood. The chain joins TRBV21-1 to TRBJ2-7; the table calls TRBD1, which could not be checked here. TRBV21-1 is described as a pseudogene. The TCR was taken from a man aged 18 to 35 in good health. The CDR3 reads CASNPRSKDREKLSYEQYF. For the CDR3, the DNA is TGTGCCAGCAACCCCCGCTCGAAAGACAGGGAAAAACTCTCCTACGAGCAGTACTTC.